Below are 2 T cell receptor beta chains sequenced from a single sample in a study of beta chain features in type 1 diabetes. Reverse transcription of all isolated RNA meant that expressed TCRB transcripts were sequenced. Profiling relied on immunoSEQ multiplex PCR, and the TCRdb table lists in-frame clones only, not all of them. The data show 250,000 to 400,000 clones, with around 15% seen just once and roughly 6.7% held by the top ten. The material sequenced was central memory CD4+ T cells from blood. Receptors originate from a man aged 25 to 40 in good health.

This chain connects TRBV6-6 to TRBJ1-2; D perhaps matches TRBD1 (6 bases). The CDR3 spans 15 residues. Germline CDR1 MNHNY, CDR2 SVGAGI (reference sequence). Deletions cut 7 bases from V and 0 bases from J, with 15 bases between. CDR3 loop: CASTPNWGPNYGYTF. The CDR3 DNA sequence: TGTGCCAGCACCCCCAACTGGGGGCCTAACTATGGCTACACCTTC.

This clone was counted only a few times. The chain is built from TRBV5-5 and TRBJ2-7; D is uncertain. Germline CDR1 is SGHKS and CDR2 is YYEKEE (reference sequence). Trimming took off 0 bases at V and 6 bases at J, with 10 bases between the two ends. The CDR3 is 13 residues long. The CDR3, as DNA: TGTGCCAGCAGCTTGGATACGGACGGCGAGCAGTACGTC. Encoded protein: CASSLDTDGEQYV.